Listed here are 26 T cell receptor beta chains from one sample, sequenced in a study of blood T cells in healthy people across ages. PCR was performed a second time for about 7 to 12 cycles using a sample-barcoded 5' primer and a J-beta primer mix. TCRdb ran MiXCR on the 5' RACE reads and lists one entry per CDR3 protein. This sample has approximately 1.5 million distinct CDR3 sequences, with roughly two fifths found just once. Sequencing used blood. These receptors all come from a woman under 30 in good health.

Concerning this clonotype itself: This may arise from a read error, as a much more abundant clone is one base away. This chain connects TRBV10-3 to TRBJ2-1; no clear D. Gene TRBJ2-7 matches the end of the DNA better, so the J call may be wrong. This CDR3 is built from 14 residues. Germline V gene sequence: CDR1 ENHRY, CDR2 SYGVKD. CDR3 DNA: TGTGCCATCAGTGAGGGGCTGCCGAACAATGAGCAGTACTTC. This sequence encodes CAISEGLPNNEQYF.

Many counts were recorded for this clonotype. This chain's CDR3 is CASSFRLEGYNEQFF. The CDR3 DNA follows: TGTGCCAGCAGCTTCCGGCTGGAAGGATACAATGAGCAGTTCTTC. The V gene is TRBV11-2, the J gene TRBJ2-1, with D unresolved. The germline V and J ends were trimmed by 3 bases and 4 bases, with 13 bases remaining between them. The CDR3 runs to 15 residues. The germline V gene has CDR1 SGHAT and CDR2 FQNNGV. The full variable domain, with the rest looked up from reference TRBV11-2 and TRBJ2-1, is EAGVAQSPRYKIIEKRQSVAFWCNPISGHATLYWYQQILGQGPKLLIQFQNNGVVDDSQLPKDRFSAERLKGVDSTLKIQPAKLEDSAVYLCASSFRLEGYNEQFFGPGTRLTVL.

This clonotype appeared a single time. A read error may account for a junction end that differs from germline. The genes are TRBV29-1 and TRBJ1-1, with 7 positions matching TRBD1. Germline V gene sequence: CDR1 SQVTM, CDR2 ANQGSEA. CDR3 length: 14 residues. The CDR3 reads CGVRGQRVNTEAFF. In DNA form, the CDR3 reads TGCGGCGTAAGGGGGCAACGGGTGAACACTGAAGCTTTCTTT.

CDR3 nucleotides: TGCAGTGCTGGAGGGACGGACACTGAAGCTTTCTTT. Translating gives CSAGGTDTEAFF. The chain uses TRBV20-1 and TRBJ1-1; D may be TRBD1 (5 bases). With 5 bases removed from V and 3 bases from J, the gap between germline ends came to 10 bases. Germline CDR1 DFQATT, CDR2 SNEGSKA (reference sequence). The CDR3 length is 12 residues.

This clonotype was seen repeatedly, ten times or more. This sequence joins TRBV25-1 and TRBJ2-3; TRBD1 matches 9 bases. J was trimmed by 3 bases and V by 3 bases; bases with no gene match: 1. Germline values: CDR1 MGHDK, CDR2 SYGVNS. CDR3 size: 14 residues. CDR3 sequence reads: CASSDDRGTDTQYF. The DNA for the CDR3 is TGTGCCAGCAGTGACGACAGGGGGACAGATACGCAGTATTTT.

A few counts support this clonotype. This chain uses TRBV20-1 with TRBJ2-5; D not certain. The CDR3 sequence is 14 residues long. The V end was cut by 5 bases, the J end by 5 bases, with 18 bases between. The germline V gene encodes CDR1 DFQATT and CDR2 SNEGSKA (reference sequence). The CDR3 DNA follows: TGCAGTGCTGGCTCGAGACTCTGGCGGGAGACCCAGTACTTC. This gives the protein CSAGSRLWRETQYF.

This clonotype was seen a few times. The gene calls are TRBV6-6 and TRBJ2-2, with unresolved D. Per germline, CDR1 MNHNY and CDR2 SVGAGI (reference sequence). The V end was cut by 5 bases, the J end by 0 bases, with 7 bases between. CDR3 length: 14 residues. The DNA of the CDR3 is TGTGCCAGCAGTCATCGACCGAACACCGGGGAGCTGTTTTTT. Encoded protein: CASSHRPNTGELFF.

This clonotype was seen only a few times. The CDR3, as DNA: TGTGCCAGCAGCTTAGAAGCGGGGCCCCAGCCCCAGCATTTT. The encoded protein is CASSLEAGPQPQHF. The chain joins TRBV7-9 to TRBJ1-5, with TRBD1 as a possible D gene (5 bases). CDR1 and CDR2 (germline): SEHNR, FQNEAQ (reference sequence). The V end lost 1 base, the J end lost 7 bases, and 11 bases lay between the germline ends. CDR3 length: 14 residues.

Notes on this clonotype: An end of the junction does not agree with germline; a read error may underlie this. The genes are TRBV27 and TRBJ1-1; 7 bases align to TRBD1. Per the germline V gene, CDR1 is MNHEY and CDR2 is SMNVEV (reference sequence). There are 17 residues in the CDR3. CDR3 in amino acids: CASKHLGTAPVGTGAFF. The CDR3 nucleotides read TGTGCCAGCAAGCACCTGGGGACAGCACCGGTAGGCACTGGAGCTTTCTTT.

The chain employs TRBV4-3 and TRBJ2-3; no clear D. The CDR3 has 17 amino acids. Germline V gene sequence: CDR1 LGHNA, CDR2 YSLEER. Trimming stripped 0 bases from V and 6 bases from J, with 19 bases between. CDR3 DNA: TGCGCCAGCAGCCAAGACCGGGTGTCGGATAATCTGGATACGCAGTATTTT. Translating it yields CASSQDRVSDNLDTQYF.

The chain is built from TRBV5-1 and TRBJ2-7; TRBD1 matches at 11 bases. Germline loops: CDR1 SGHRS, CDR2 YFSETQ. J was trimmed by 7 bases and V by 4 bases; bases with no gene match: 7. The CDR3 consists of 14 residues. CDR3 coding DNA: TGCGCCAGCAGCGCGAGGACAGGGGGCAATGAGCAGTACTTC. Its translation: CASSARTGGNEQYF.

This clonotype was seen a few times. The chain combines TRBV12-3 or TRBV12-4 with TRBJ1-5; the D is unclear. V was cut by 3 bases and J by 7 bases, with 10 bases left in between. This CDR3 has 13 residues. The CDR3 region has the DNA TGTGCCAGCAGTTTGGTGGTTAGACAGCCCCAGCATTTT. Amino acid sequence: CASSLVVRQPQHF.

In its sample, this clonotype was seen a few times. This rearrangement joins TRBV29-1 to TRBJ2-1; 12 bases align to TRBD2. Germline CDR1 and CDR2: SQVTM and ANQGSEA. This CDR3 spans 16 amino acids. After removal of 7 bases from V and 0 bases from J, the junction contained 7 bases not matched to a gene. DNA of the CDR3: TGCAGCGCTAGGACTAGCGGGGCGTTCTCCTACAATGAGCAGTTCTTC. Its translation: CSARTSGAFSYNEQFF.

The J gene is TRBJ2-4, the V gene TRBV5-5, with a weak D call TRBD1 (5 bases). The V end was cut by 4 bases, the J end by 5 bases, with 13 bases between. Looked up from germline, CDR1 is SGHKS and CDR2 is YYEKEE (reference sequence). The CDR3 totals 14 residues. For the CDR3, the DNA is TGTGCCAGCAGCCGCGACAGTTTACAAAACATTCAGTACTTC. It is translated as CASSRDSLQNIQYF.

The rearrangement joins TRBV4-3 to TRBJ2-7; 8 bases are shared with TRBD1. The J call may be wrong; the DNA end is better matched by TRBJ2-4. In germline, CDR1 is LGHNA, CDR2 YSLEER. This CDR3 has 13 residues. The DNA of the CDR3 is TGCGCCAGCAGCCCCGGACAGGGAGACATTCAGTACTTC. The encoded protein is CASSPGQGDIQYF.

Of note for this clonotype: A much larger clone is a single base away; this may be a read error. V and J are TRBV29-1 and TRBJ2-1; the match to TRBD2 covers 10 bases. Germline assignment: CDR1 SQVTM and CDR2 ANQGSEA. The CDR3 totals 14 residues. CDR3 sequence reads: CSVDGTSAYNEQLF. CDR3 DNA sequence: TGCAGCGTTGACGGGACTAGCGCGTACAATGAGCAGCTCTTC.

Only a few counts were recorded for this clonotype. The chain carries TRBV7-2 and TRBJ1-6; D remains unclear. This CDR3 is 14 amino acids long. V was shortened by 3 bases and J by 4 bases, with 7 bases between the two germline ends. CDR1 and CDR2 (germline): SGHTA, FQGNSA. The CDR3 sequence: CASSFIGYNSPLHF. CDR3 bases: TGTGCCAGCAGCTTTATCGGGTATAATTCACCCCTCCACTTT.

The gene calls are TRBV20-1 and TRBJ2-5; D gene unclear. Germline V gene sequence: CDR1 DFQATT, CDR2 SNEGSKA (reference sequence). This CDR3 contains 12 residues. Trimming took 6 bases from V and 2 from J, leaving 10 bases between them. CDR3 nucleotides: TGCAGTGCAGGGCCCTTACAAGAGACCCAGTACTTC. Amino acids: CSAGPLQETQYF.

The table lists this clonotype with many counts. The chain links TRBV27 to TRBJ2-7; TRBD1 agrees at 8 bases. V lost 6 bases, J lost 2 bases, and 3 bases stayed unmatched. CDR3 length: 13 amino acids. Germline CDR1 MNHEY, CDR2 SMNVEV (reference sequence). CDR3 in amino acids: CASSRQGPYEQYF. In nucleotides, the CDR3 is TGTGCCAGCAGCCGACAGGGGCCCTACGAGCAGTACTTC.

The V call is TRBV19, the J call TRBJ2-3; the D is unclear. CDR3 length: 15 amino acids. CDR1 and CDR2 from the germline V gene are LNHDA and SQIVND (reference sequence). V was cut by 7 bases and J by 1 base, with 15 bases left in between. CDR3 sequence (DNA): TGTGCCAGTACTGGGTATGGGTCCGGCACAGATACGCAGTATTTT. Translation gives CASTGYGSGTDTQYF.

J is TRBJ1-4 and V is TRBV3-1; 7 positions agree with TRBD1. Germline values: CDR1 LGHDT, CDR2 YNNKEL (reference sequence). J was trimmed by 7 bases and V by 4 bases; bases with no gene match: 6. The CDR3 is made up of 14 amino acids. For the CDR3, the DNA is TGTGCCAGCAGCCGCTACAGGGGCGCTGAAAAACTGTTTTTT. Amino acid sequence: CASSRYRGAEKLFF. The whole variable domain, remainder taken from reference TRBV3-1 and TRBJ1-4, is DTAVSQTPKYLVTQMGNDKSIKCEQNLGHDTMYWYKQDSKKFLKIMFSYNNKELIINETVPNRFSPKSPDKAHLNLHINSLELGDSAVYFCASSRYRGAEKLFFGSGTQLSVL.

J is TRBJ1-2 and V is TRBV20-1; tentatively, D is TRBD1 (6 bases). The CDR3 loop spans 16 amino acids. Trimming took off 3 bases at V and 4 bases at J, with 21 bases between the two ends. The germline gives CDR1 DFQATT, CDR2 SNEGSKA (reference sequence). This CDR3 is CSARLHRGRYGYGYTF. CDR3 nucleotide sequence: TGCAGTGCTAGGCTTCATCGGGGGCGATACGGCTATGGCTACACCTTC.

V is TRBV6-6 and J is TRBJ2-7; D not certain. V was clipped by 2 bases and J by 7 bases, with 9 bases between them. Looked up from germline, CDR1 is MNHNY and CDR2 is SVGAGI (reference sequence). This CDR3 contains 12 residues. CDR3 DNA: TGTGCCAGCAGTTACGAAGGTCTGGAGCAGTACTTC. It is translated as CASSYEGLEQYF.

The CDR3 region has the DNA TGCAGCGTGCCGAAGTGGCGCGGCTATGGCTACACCTTC. It encodes CSVPKWRGYGYTF. The chain employs TRBV29-1 and TRBJ1-2; no firm D call. Looked up from germline, CDR1 is SQVTM and CDR2 is ANQGSEA. The CDR3 runs 13 residues. Between the trimmed V and J ends, which lost 6 bases and 4 bases, there was a span of 15 bases.

The CDR3 protein is CSTLAKLKPNEQFF. The CDR3 nucleotides are TGCAGTACCCTAGCGAAACTTAAGCCCAATGAGCAGTTCTTC. The chain joins TRBV20-1 to TRBJ2-1; D possibly corresponds to TRBD2 (6 bases). The germline V gene encodes CDR1 DFQATT and CDR2 SNEGSKA (reference sequence). V lost 8 bases and J lost 6, with 20 bases in between. CDR3 length: 14 amino acids.

This chain joins TRBV6-6 and TRBJ2-1; 11 bases agree with TRBD2. The CDR3 is 14 amino acids. Germline V gives CDR1 MNHNY, CDR2 SVGAGI (reference sequence). The V gene end was trimmed by 2 bases and the J gene end by 6 bases; junction bases not matched to a gene: 0. CDR3: CASSYGTSGNEQFF. The CDR3 nucleotides are TGTGCCAGCAGTTACGGGACTAGCGGCAATGAGCAGTTCTTC.